The text below deals with one TCR beta chain. There are 15 residues in the CDR3. With 4 bases removed from V and 9 bases from J, the gap between germline ends came to 19 bases. Germline values: CDR1 SGHDN, CDR2 FVKESK. Per the authors' pipeline: Reference gene primer amplification gave estimated nucleated cell counts. The repertoire was sequenced with immunoSEQ multiplex PCR; TCRdb's copy has only in-frame clones and lacks some. That table supplies the V and J calls and clone size; D and trimming were determined from the DNA. The data contain 70,000 to 85,000 clones, 82% of them singletons. The data derive from a study of blood T cell repertoires in COVID-19. Study in general: Specimens from acute and convalescent COVID-19 originated in the United States, Italy and Spain. The cDNA or gDNA used as material had been derived from T cells, B-cell-depleted T cells, or PBMCs.

V usage is TRBV14 and J usage is TRBJ2-1; D perhaps matches TRBD2 (7 bases). This sequence was found in a man aged 55 to 70 with acute or convalescent COVID-19. Specimen: peripheral blood. The CDR3 coding sequence is TGTGCCAGCAGCCCCCACTGGGCGGGGGCCGGTGAGCAGTTCTTC. Amino acids: CASSPHWAGAGEQFF. The full variable domain, its missing parts supplied by reference TRBV14 and TRBJ2-1, is EAGVTQFPSHSVIEKGQTVTLRCDPISGHDNLYWYRRVMGKEIKFLLHFVKESKQDESGMPNNRFLAERTGGTYSTLKVQPAELEDSGVYFCASSPHWAGAGEQFFGPGTRLTVL.